The 11 T cell receptor beta chains below come from one sample, sequenced in a study of neurological immune-mediated disorders. TCRdb ran MiXCR on the 5' RACE reads and lists one entry per CDR3 protein. Found here are about 70,000 distinct CDR3 sequences, around 5% of them singletons; the top ten hold about 2.2%. Sequencing was carried out using PBMCs. These receptors all stem from a woman in her 70s with multiple sclerosis.

This clonotype was counted ten times or more. CDR3 coding DNA: TGCAGCGCCATACAGGGGGCCGGTCAGCCCCAGCATTTT. Residues: CSAIQGAGQPQHF. The gene calls are TRBV29-1 and TRBJ1-5; TRBD1 matches at 9 bases. From germline, CDR1 is SQVTM and CDR2 ANQGSEA. The trim removed 7 bases at V and 6 bases at J, leaving 7 bases unmatched. The CDR3 has 13 amino acids.

This clonotype was counted at least ten times. This chain links TRBV4-1 with TRBJ1-2; 9 bases agree with TRBD1. CDR1 is MGHRA, CDR2 YSYEKL, per germline. The CDR3 is made up of 17 amino acids. V dropped 3 bases and J dropped 7; count of bases not matched to a gene: 15. As DNA, the CDR3 is TGCGCCAGCAGCCATCAGTCTATCGGACAGGGGTTTCGTGGCTACACCTTC. Translated, it gives CASSHQSIGQGFRGYTF.

This clonotype was found a few times. The chain employs TRBV7-8 and TRBJ2-3; D not resolved. Deletions cut 5 bases from V and 1 base from J, with 16 bases between. Germline CDR1 and CDR2: SGHVS and FQNEAQ. The CDR3 totals 16 residues. The CDR3 reads CASSLRSAARTDTQYF. The CDR3 DNA follows: TGTGCCAGCAGCCTCCGGTCGGCCGCGCGCACAGATACGCAGTATTTT.

Ten or more counts support this clonotype. This sequence joins TRBV5-1 and TRBJ1-6; unclear D gene. V was shortened by 3 bases and J by 1 base, with 5 bases between the two germline ends. CDR3 length: 14 amino acids. Germline V lookup: CDR1 SGHRS, CDR2 YFSETQ. CDR3 sequence reads: CASSSASYNSPLHF. The CDR3 DNA reads as TGCGCCAGCAGCTCGGCTTCCTATAATTCACCCCTCCACTTT.

This clonotype was recorded at least ten times. The V call is TRBV20-1, the J call TRBJ2-1, with 7 bases matching TRBD1. CDR3 length equals 17 residues. Germline CDR1 and CDR2: DFQATT and SNEGSKA (reference sequence). V dropped 6 bases and J dropped 4; count of bases not matched to a gene: 18. For the CDR3, the DNA is TGCAGTGCCCCAACCGCCACCAGGGGGAAGGGTTACAATGAGCAGTTCTTC. Translating gives CSAPTATRGKGYNEQFF.

In its sample, this clonotype was seen many times. The chain is built from TRBV2 and TRBJ1-1; D unclear. V was trimmed by 6 bases and J by 8 bases, leaving 10 bases between them. The germline gives CDR1 SNHLY, CDR2 FYNNEI. CDR3 length: 11 amino acids. The CDR3 sequence: CASSEYVEAFF. CDR3 DNA sequence: TGTGCCAGCAGCGAATATGTAGAAGCTTTCTTT.

This clonotype was seen repeatedly, ten times or more. V gene TRBV3-1 combines with J gene TRBJ2-7, with 12 bases aligning to TRBD2. The CDR3 contains 16 residues. CDR1 LGHDT and CDR2 YNNKEL come from the germline V gene (reference sequence). J gave up 4 bases and V 2 bases, and 6 bases lay outside the gene matches. The CDR3 protein is CASSQHRLAGAYEQYF. In nucleotides, the CDR3 is TGTGCCAGCAGCCAACATCGACTAGCGGGAGCTTACGAGCAGTACTTC.

This clonotype was detected only a few times. J is TRBJ1-2 and V is TRBV19, with 9 bases that match TRBD1. Germline assignment: CDR1 LNHDA and CDR2 SQIVND (reference sequence). The junction had 7 bases not matched to a gene; V was cut back by 7 bases and J by 4 bases. The CDR3 runs 14 residues. Written as DNA, the CDR3 is TGTGCCAGTACCGGGACAGGGTTTGGCTATGGCTACACCTTC. It encodes CASTGTGFGYGYTF.

There are many counts of this clonotype. V gene TRBV4-1 combines with J gene TRBJ2-2; TRBD1 is a possible D gene (5 bases). Germline CDR1 and CDR2: MGHRA and YSYEKL. V was shortened by 1 base and J by 3 bases, with 12 bases between the two germline ends. This CDR3 is 16 amino acids long. The CDR3: CASSQGAGSYTGELFF. CDR3 bases: TGCGCCAGCAGCCAAGGGGCAGGGTCGTACACCGGGGAGCTGTTTTTT.

This clonotype was detected many times. The rearrangement joins TRBV10-3 to TRBJ2-5; 10 positions agree with TRBD2. Germline CDR1 is ENHRY and CDR2 is SYGVKD. The CDR3 length is 15 residues. V dropped 8 bases and J dropped 3; count of bases not matched to a gene: 9. The CDR3 DNA reads TGTGCCATCGGGGGGGCTAGCGGGAGCGAAGAGACCCAGTACTTC. Protein product: CAIGGASGSEETQYF.

This clonotype was counted ten times or more. The J gene is TRBJ1-1, the V gene TRBV7-9, with a weak D call TRBD1 (6 bases). The ends were cut back, 1 base at V and 5 bases at J, with 17 bases in the middle. There are 16 residues in the CDR3. Looked up from germline, CDR1 is SEHNR and CDR2 is FQNEAQ (reference sequence). The CDR3 nucleotides read TGTGCCAGCAGCTTAGTTGGCTCAGGGGCAAGGACTGAAGCTTTCTTT. Its translation is CASSLVGSGARTEAFF.